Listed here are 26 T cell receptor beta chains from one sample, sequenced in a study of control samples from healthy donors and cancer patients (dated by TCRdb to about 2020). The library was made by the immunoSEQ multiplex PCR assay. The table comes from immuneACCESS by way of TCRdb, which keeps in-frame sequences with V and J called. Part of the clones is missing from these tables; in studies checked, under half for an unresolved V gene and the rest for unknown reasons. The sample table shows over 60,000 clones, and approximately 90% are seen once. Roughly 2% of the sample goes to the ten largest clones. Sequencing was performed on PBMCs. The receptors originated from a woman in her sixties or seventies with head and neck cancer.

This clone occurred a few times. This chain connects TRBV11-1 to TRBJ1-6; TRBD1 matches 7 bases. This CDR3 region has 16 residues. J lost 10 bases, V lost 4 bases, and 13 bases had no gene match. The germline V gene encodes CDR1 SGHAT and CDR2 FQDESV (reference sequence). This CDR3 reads CASSSTGAPNPSPLHF. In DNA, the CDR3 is TGTGCCAGCAGCTCAACAGGGGCGCCCAACCCGTCACCCCTCCACTTT.

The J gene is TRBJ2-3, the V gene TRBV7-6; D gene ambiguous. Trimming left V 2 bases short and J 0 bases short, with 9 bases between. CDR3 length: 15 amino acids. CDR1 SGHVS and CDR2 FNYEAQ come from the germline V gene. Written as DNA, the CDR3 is TGTGCCAGCAGCTTATCAACCGGGAGCACAGATACGCAGTATTTT. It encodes CASSLSTGSTDTQYF.

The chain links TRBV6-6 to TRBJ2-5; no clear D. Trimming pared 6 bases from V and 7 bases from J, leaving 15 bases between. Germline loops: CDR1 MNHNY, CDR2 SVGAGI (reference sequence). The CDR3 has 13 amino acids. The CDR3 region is CASSPPHPGTQYF. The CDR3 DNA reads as TGTGCCAGCAGCCCACCCCACCCGGGGACCCAGTACTTC.

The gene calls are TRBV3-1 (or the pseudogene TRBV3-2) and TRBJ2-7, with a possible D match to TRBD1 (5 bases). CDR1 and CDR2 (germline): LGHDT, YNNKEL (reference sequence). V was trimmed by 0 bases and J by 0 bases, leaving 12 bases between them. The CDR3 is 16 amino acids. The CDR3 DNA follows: TGTGCCAGCAGCCAAGAGTACAGGCGAATCTCCTACGAGCAGTACTTC. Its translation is CASSQEYRRISYEQYF.

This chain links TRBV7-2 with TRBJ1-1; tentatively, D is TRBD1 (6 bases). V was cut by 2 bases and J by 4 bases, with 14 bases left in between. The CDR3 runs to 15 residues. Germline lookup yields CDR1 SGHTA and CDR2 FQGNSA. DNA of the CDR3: TGTGCCAGCAGCTTAACGGGGGCGGTAGGCACTGAAGCTTTCTTT. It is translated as CASSLTGAVGTEAFF.

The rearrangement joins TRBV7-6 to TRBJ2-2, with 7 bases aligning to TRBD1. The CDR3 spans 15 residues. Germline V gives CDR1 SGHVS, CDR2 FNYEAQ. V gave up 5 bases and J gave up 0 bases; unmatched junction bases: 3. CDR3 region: CASSQGGANTGELFF. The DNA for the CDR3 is TGTGCCAGCAGCCAAGGGGGCGCGAACACCGGGGAGCTGTTTTTT. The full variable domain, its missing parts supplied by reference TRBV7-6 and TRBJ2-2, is GAGVSQSPRYKVTKRGQDVALRCDPISGHVSLYWYRQALGQGPEFLTYFNYEAQQDKSGLPNDRFSAERPEGSISTLTIQRTEQRDSAMYRCASSQGGANTGELFFGEGSRLTVL.

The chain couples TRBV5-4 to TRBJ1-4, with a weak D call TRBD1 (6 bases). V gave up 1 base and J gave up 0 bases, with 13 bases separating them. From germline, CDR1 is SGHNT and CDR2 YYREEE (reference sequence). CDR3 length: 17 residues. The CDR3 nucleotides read TGTGCCAGCAGCTTGAAGGGGGGGGTGCCAACTAATGAAAAACTGTTTTTT. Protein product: CASSLKGGVPTNEKLFF. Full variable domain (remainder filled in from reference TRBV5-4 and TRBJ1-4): ETGVTQSPTHLIKTRGQQVTLRCSSQSGHNTVSWYQQALGQGPQFIFQYYREEENGRGNFPPRFSGLQFPNYSSELNVNALELDDSALYLCASSLKGGVPTNEKLFFGSGTQLSVL.

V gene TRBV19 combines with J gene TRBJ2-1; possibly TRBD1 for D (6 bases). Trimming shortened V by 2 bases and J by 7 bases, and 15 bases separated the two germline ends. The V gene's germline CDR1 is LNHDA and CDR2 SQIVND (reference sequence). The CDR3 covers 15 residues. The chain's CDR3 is CASSINARGRNEQFF. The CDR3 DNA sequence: TGTGCCAGTAGTATAAATGCCAGGGGAAGAAATGAGCAGTTCTTC.

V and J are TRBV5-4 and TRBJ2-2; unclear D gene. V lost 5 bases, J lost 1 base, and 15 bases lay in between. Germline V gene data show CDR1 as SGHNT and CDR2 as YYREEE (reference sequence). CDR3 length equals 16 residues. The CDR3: CASSSGRRLNTGELFF. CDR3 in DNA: TGTGCCAGCAGTTCCGGACGGAGACTGAACACCGGGGAGCTGTTTTTT.

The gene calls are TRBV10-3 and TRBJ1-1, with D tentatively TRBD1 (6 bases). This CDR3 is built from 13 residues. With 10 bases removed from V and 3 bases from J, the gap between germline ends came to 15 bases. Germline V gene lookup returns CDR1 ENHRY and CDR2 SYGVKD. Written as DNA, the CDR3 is TGTGCCAACCAAGGGGGGTTGGACACTGAAGCTTTCTTT. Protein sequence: CANQGGLDTEAFF.

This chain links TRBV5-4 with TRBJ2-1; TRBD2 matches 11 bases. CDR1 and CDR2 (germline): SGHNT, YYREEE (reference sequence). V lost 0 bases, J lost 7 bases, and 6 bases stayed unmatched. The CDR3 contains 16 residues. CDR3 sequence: CASSLELAGVGNEQFF. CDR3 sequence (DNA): TGTGCCAGCAGCTTGGAACTAGCGGGAGTTGGTAATGAGCAGTTCTTC.

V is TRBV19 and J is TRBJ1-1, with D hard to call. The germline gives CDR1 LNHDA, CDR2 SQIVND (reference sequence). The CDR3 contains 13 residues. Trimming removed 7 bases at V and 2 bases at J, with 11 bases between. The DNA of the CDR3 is TGTGCCAGTATTTCTAGCTACAACACTGAAGCTTTCTTT. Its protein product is CASISSYNTEAFF.

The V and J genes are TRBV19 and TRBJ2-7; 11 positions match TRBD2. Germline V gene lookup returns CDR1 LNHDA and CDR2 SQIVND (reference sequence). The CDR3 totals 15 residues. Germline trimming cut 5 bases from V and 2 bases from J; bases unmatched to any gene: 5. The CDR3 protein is CASSGGLAVTYEQYF. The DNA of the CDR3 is TGTGCCAGTAGTGGGGGACTAGCGGTTACCTACGAGCAGTACTTC.

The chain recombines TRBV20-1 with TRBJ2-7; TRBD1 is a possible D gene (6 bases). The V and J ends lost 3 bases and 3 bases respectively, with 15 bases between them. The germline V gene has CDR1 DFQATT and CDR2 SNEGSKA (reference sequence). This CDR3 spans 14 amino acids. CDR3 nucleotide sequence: TGCAGTGCTAGTTTTGTCGGACAGTACTACGAGCAGTACTTC. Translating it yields CSASFVGQYYEQYF.

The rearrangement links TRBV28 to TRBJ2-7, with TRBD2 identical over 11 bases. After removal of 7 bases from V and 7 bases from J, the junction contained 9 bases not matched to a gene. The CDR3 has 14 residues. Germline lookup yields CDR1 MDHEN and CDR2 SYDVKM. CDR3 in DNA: TGTGCCAGCACCCTTAGCGGGAGGGCGGGGGAGCAGTACTTC. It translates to CASTLSGRAGEQYF.

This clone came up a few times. CDR3 nucleotides: TGTGCCAGCAGTGATGCCGAGCACAATGAGCAGTTCTTC. It translates to CASSDAEHNEQFF. The J gene is TRBJ2-1, the V gene TRBV6-4; D is unclear. Deletions cut 3 bases from V and 5 bases from J, with 8 bases between. This CDR3 region has 13 residues. Germline assignment: CDR1 MRHNA and CDR2 SNTAGT.

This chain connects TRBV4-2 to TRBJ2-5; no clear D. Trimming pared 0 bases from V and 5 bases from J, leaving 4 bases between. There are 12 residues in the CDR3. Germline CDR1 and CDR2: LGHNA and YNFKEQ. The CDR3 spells CASSQDHETQYF. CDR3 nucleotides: TGTGCCAGCAGCCAAGATCATGAGACCCAGTACTTC.

CDR3 sequence (DNA): TGTGCCAGCAGGATTCAGGGTCCTACCTACGAGCAGTACTTC. It codes for CASRIQGPTYEQYF. The J gene is TRBJ2-7, the V gene TRBV2; maybe TRBD1 (5 bases). Germline V gives CDR1 SNHLY, CDR2 FYNNEI. V was clipped by 6 bases and J by 2 bases, with 14 bases between them. CDR3 length: 14 amino acids. Complete variable domain (other parts from reference TRBV2 and TRBJ2-7): EPEVTQTPSHQVTQMGQEVILRCVPISNHLYFYWYRQILGQKVEFLVSFYNNEISEKSEIFDDQFSVERPDGSNFTLKIRSTKLEDSAMYFCASRIQGPTYEQYFGPGTRLTVT.

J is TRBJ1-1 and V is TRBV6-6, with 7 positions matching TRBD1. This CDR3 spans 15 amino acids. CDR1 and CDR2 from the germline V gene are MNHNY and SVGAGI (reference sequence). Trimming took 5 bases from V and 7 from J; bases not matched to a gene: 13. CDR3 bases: TGTGCCAGCAGTGGGACAGTTGGGGGAACTGGTGAAGCTTTCTTT. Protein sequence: CASSGTVGGTGEAFF.

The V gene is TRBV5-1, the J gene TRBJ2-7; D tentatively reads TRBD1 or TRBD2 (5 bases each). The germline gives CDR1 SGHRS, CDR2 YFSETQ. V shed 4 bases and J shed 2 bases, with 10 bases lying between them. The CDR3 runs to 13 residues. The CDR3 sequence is CASSPGTTYEQYF. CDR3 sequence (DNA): TGCGCCAGCAGCCCCGGGACGACCTACGAGCAGTACTTC.

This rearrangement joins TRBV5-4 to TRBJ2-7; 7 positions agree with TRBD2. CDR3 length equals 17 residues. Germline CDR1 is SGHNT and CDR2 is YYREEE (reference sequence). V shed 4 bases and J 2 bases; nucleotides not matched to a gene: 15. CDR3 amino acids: CASSPLRIAGMTYEQYF. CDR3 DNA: TGTGCCAGCAGCCCCTTAAGGATAGCGGGTATGACCTACGAGCAGTACTTC. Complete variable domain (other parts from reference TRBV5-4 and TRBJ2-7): ETGVTQSPTHLIKTRGQQVTLRCSSQSGHNTVSWYQQALGQGPQFIFQYYREEENGRGNFPPRFSGLQFPNYSSELNVNALELDDSALYLCASSPLRIAGMTYEQYFGPGTRLTVT.

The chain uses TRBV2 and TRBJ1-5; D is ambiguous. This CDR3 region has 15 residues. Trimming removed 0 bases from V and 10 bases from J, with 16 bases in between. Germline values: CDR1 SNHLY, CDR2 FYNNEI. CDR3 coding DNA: TGTGCCAGCAGTGAAGCGCTTCCGGCCGGGGTACCCCAGCATTTT. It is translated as CASSEALPAGVPQHF.

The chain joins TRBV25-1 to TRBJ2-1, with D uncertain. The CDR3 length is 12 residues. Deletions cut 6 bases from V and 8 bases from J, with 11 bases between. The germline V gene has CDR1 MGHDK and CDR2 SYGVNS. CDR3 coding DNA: TGTGCCAGCAGGGGTGTTTCGGATGAGCAGTTCTTC. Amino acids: CASRGVSDEQFF.

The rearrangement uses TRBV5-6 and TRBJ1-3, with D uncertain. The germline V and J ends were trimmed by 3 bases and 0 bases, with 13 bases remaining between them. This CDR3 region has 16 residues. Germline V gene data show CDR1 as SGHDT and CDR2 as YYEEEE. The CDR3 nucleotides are TGTGCCAGCAGCTATACGTCTGGGTACTCTGGAAACACCATATATTTT. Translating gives CASSYTSGYSGNTIYF.

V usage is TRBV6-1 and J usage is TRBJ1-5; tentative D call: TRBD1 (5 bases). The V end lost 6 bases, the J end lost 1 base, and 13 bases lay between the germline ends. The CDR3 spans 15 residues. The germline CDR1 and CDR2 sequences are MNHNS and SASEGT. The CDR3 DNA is TGTGCCAGCAGGGCATCGACAGTAAGCAATCAGCCCCAGCATTTT. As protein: CASRASTVSNQPQHF.

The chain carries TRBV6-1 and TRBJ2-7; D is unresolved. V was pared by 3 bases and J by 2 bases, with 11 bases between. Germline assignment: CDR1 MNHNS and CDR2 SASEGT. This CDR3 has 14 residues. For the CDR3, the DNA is TGTGCCAGCAGTGAGCTTCCCCCACCCTACGAGCAGTACTTC. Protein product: CASSELPPPYEQYF.